What follows are 27 T cell receptor beta chains derived from one specimen sequenced in a study of metastatic and nonmetastatic thyroid tumors. Nobody among the patients had been given any treatment before thyroid surgery. TCRdb reanalyzed the PCR reads via MiXCR. The sample lists 20,000 or so clones, 10% to 12% seen once, with 7.6% in the top ten. The sample comprised blood. The receptors were sampled from a female donor with papillary thyroid cancer or a benign thyroid nodule (not recorded which). Some clones in this sample may be carry-over from other donors' samples.

By share, this clone counts as medium-sized (0.01 to 0.1%). The chain employs TRBV6-1 and TRBJ2-2; either TRBD1 or TRBD2 may supply D (6 bases each). The germline V gene has CDR1 MNHNS and CDR2 SASEGT. The CDR3 loop spans 16 amino acids. The V end lost 2 bases, the J end lost 5 bases, and 15 bases lay between the germline ends. CDR3 nucleotide sequence: TGTGCCAGCAGTGAACGAGGGGGGCGCGAAACCGGGGAGCTGTTTTTT. Translated: CASSERGGRETGELFF.

This clone came up once. The chain's CDR3 is CASSLGVPGEYQETQYF. The CDR3 DNA is TGCGCCAGCAGCTTGGGCGTACCAGGGGAGTACCAAGAGACCCAGTACTTC. The chain uses TRBV5-1 and TRBJ2-5; tentatively, D is TRBD1 (6 bases). Germline V gives CDR1 SGHRS, CDR2 YFSETQ. Trimming took 0 bases from V and 0 from J, leaving 15 bases between them. The CDR3 is made up of 17 amino acids.

This clone came up many times. The genes are TRBV19 and TRBJ2-1; D is undetermined. Per the germline V gene, CDR1 is LNHDA and CDR2 is SQIVND (reference sequence). The CDR3 is 15 amino acids. V shed 4 bases and J shed 2 bases, with 12 bases lying between them. CDR3: CASSTSADPYNEQFF. CDR3 bases: TGTGCCAGTAGTACCAGTGCCGATCCCTACAATGAGCAGTTCTTC.

This clone has at least ten counts. The rearrangement joins TRBV4-1 to TRBJ2-7; D ambiguous. The germline V and J ends were trimmed by 0 bases and 2 bases, with 14 bases remaining between them. The CDR3 sequence is 16 residues long. CDR1 is MGHRA, CDR2 YSYEKL, per germline. CDR3 residues: CASSQDRNLLPYEQYF. The CDR3 DNA reads TGCGCCAGCAGCCAAGATCGGAACCTATTGCCCTACGAGCAGTACTTC.

By sample fraction, this clone is medium-sized. The gene calls are TRBV6-2 or TRBV6-3 and TRBJ1-5, with a weak D call TRBD1 (5 bases). Looked up from germline, CDR1 is MNHEY and CDR2 is SVGEGT. The CDR3 totals 14 residues. The V end was cut by 8 bases, the J end by 3 bases, with 14 bases between. The CDR3 DNA sequence: TGTGCCAGCGAACGGGGAGGGGACAATCAGCCCCAGCATTTT. Translated, it gives CASERGGDNQPQHF.

This clone was counted ten times or more. The V and J genes are TRBV6-4 and TRBJ1-6; 10 nucleotides line up with TRBD1. The CDR3 contains 15 residues. Germline CDR1 reads MRHNA; CDR2 reads SNTAGT. J was trimmed by 7 bases and V by 0 bases; bases with no gene match: 0. CDR3 in DNA: TGTGCCAGCAGTGACTCGACAGGGGGCAATTCACCCCTCCACTTT. Amino acids: CASSDSTGGNSPLHF.

In its sample, this clone was seen many times. The rearrangement uses TRBV7-2 and TRBJ2-1; 9 nucleotides match TRBD2. This CDR3 is 14 amino acids long. Losses at the gene ends were 5 bases for V and 8 bases for J; bases not matched to a gene: 7. Germline values: CDR1 SGHTA, CDR2 FQGNSA. This CDR3 reads CASSRGLATDEQFF. The CDR3 DNA reads TGTGCCAGCAGCCGAGGACTAGCGACGGATGAGCAGTTCTTC.

This clone was observed many times. This chain connects TRBV4-2 to TRBJ2-1; 9 bases fit TRBD2. The CDR3 consists of 17 residues. Germline values: CDR1 LGHNA, CDR2 YNFKEQ. J was trimmed by 6 bases and V by 1 base; bases with no gene match: 10. CDR3 nucleotides: TGTGCCAGCAGCCAAGCTGGGACTAGCACTCCCTCCAATGAGCAGTTCTTC. Translated: CASSQAGTSTPSNEQFF.

Note on this clone: The germline gene is not matched at one end of the junction; a read error may be the cause. The V call is TRBV6-5, the J call TRBJ2-3, with D maybe TRBD2 (6 bases). This CDR3 has 15 amino acids. CDR1 and CDR2 (germline): MNHEY, SVGAGI. The CDR3 DNA sequence: TGTGGCAGCAGTTACGCGGGACGGCCAACAGATAAGCAGTATTTT. This translates into CGSSYAGRPTDKQYF.

Sample share makes this clone medium-sized. V usage is TRBV6-1 and J usage is TRBJ2-3; D is uncertain. There are 16 residues in the CDR3. V lost 5 bases, J lost 1 base, and 16 bases lay in between. Germline V lookup: CDR1 MNHNS, CDR2 SASEGT. For the CDR3, the DNA is TGTGCCAGCAGTATTGACGGATCCAAGCGCACAGATACGCAGTATTTT. This encodes CASSIDGSKRTDTQYF.

The V gene is TRBV6-1, the J gene TRBJ1-2; D gene ambiguous. Germline lookup yields CDR1 MNHNS and CDR2 SASEGT. Between the trimmed V and J ends, which lost 5 bases and 5 bases, there was a span of 18 bases. CDR3 length: 15 residues. The CDR3 region has the DNA TGTGCCAGCAGTCCCTATCACGTGATTAAATATGGCTACACCTTC. It yields the protein CASSPYHVIKYGYTF.

A few counts support this clone. A read error may be the cause here, since a much bigger clone is one base away. The V gene is TRBV29-1, the J gene TRBJ2-2; TRBD1 matches 12 bases. The CDR3 loop spans 14 amino acids. The junction had 8 bases not matched to a gene; V was cut back by 7 bases and J by 8 bases. Germline lookup yields CDR1 SQVTM and CDR2 ANQGSEA. CDR3 coding DNA: TGCAGCGCCGAGGGACAGGGGGCTTTGGGGGAGCTGTTTTTT. Translated, it gives CSAEGQGALGELFF.

This clone was picked up many times. V gene TRBV9 combines with J gene TRBJ2-5; 7 nucleotides agree with TRBD2. After removal of 1 base from V and 5 bases from J, the junction contained 8 bases not matched to a gene. The CDR3 runs to 15 residues. In germline, CDR1 is SGDLS, CDR2 YYNGEE. This CDR3 reads CASSVSGTPGETQYF. CDR3 sequence (DNA): TGTGCCAGCAGCGTAAGCGGGACGCCGGGGGAGACCCAGTACTTC.

This clone qualifies as medium-sized (0.01 to 0.1%). The chain's CDR3 is CASRSQGYTIYF. CDR3 nucleotides: TGTGCCAGCAGATCACAGGGCTACACCATATATTTT. This chain links TRBV12-3 or TRBV12-4 with TRBJ1-3, with a tentative D call TRBD1 (6 bases). CDR3 length equals 12 residues. V was cut by 6 bases and J by 8 bases, with 11 bases left in between.

At least ten counts were recorded for this clone. V and J are TRBV6-4 and TRBJ1-1; D not certain. V shed 5 bases and J shed 1 base, with 8 bases lying between them. The CDR3 runs 13 residues. Germline CDR1 MRHNA, CDR2 SNTAGT. CDR3 loop: CASSPTGNTEAFF. CDR3 bases: TGTGCCAGCAGTCCGACCGGGAACACTGAAGCTTTCTTT.

The table lists this clone with many counts. The chain is built from TRBV20-1 and TRBJ2-1; D might be TRBD1 (5 bases). This CDR3 has 15 amino acids. CDR1 and CDR2 from the germline V gene are DFQATT and SNEGSKA (reference sequence). The V gene lost 0 bases and the J gene lost 6 bases, with 15 bases spanning the gap. The CDR3 DNA sequence: TGCAGTGCTAGAGATTGGATTCTGCAGGGCAATGAGCAGTTCTTC. Translation: CSARDWILQGNEQFF.

This clone has at least ten counts. The chain couples TRBV11-2 to TRBJ1-5; possibly TRBD1 for D (6 bases). Germline CDR1 is SGHAT and CDR2 is FQNNGV. The CDR3 sequence is 15 residues long. The ends were cut back, 4 bases at V and 0 bases at J, with 10 bases in the middle. The CDR3 region is CASSSIQGSNQPQHF. CDR3 nucleotides: TGTGCCAGCAGCTCAATACAGGGTAGCAATCAGCCCCAGCATTTT.

In its sample, this clone was seen many times. V usage is TRBV20-1 and J usage is TRBJ2-7, with TRBD2 matching 8 bases. The CDR3 runs to 13 residues. The V and J ends lost 3 bases and 2 bases, in that order; junction bases with no gene match: 3. In germline, CDR1 is DFQATT, CDR2 SNEGSKA (reference sequence). The CDR3 bases are TGCAGTGCTAGGACTAGCGTACCCTACGAGCAGTACTTC. It is translated as CSARTSVPYEQYF.

This clone was observed many times. The chain joins TRBV20-1 to TRBJ2-7, with TRBD2 matching 10 bases. After removal of 0 bases from V and 2 bases from J, the junction contained 7 bases not matched to a gene. Germline V gene lookup returns CDR1 DFQATT and CDR2 SNEGSKA (reference sequence). The CDR3 runs to 16 residues. Here the CDR3 reads CSARDGSSGRTYEQYF. The CDR3 nucleotides read TGCAGTGCTAGAGATGGCAGTAGCGGGAGGACCTACGAGCAGTACTTC.

The CDR3 reads CASSDQFTEAFF. The CDR3 DNA follows: TGTGCCAGCAGTGATCAGTTCACTGAAGCTTTCTTT. The chain employs TRBV6-1 and TRBJ1-1, with D uncertain. V shed 3 bases and J shed 4 bases, with 6 bases lying between them. The CDR3 spans 12 residues. Germline V gives CDR1 MNHNS, CDR2 SASEGT.

Sample share makes this clone medium-sized (0.01 to 0.1%). Germline is not matched at one junction end, which may reflect a read error. This chain connects TRBV6-1 to TRBJ2-7; 9 nucleotides align to TRBD1. This CDR3 contains 15 residues. Germline CDR1 reads MNHNS; CDR2 reads SASEGT. CDR3 bases: TGTGCCAGCAGTGAAGGGGGGACAGGGTCCTCCGAGCAGTACTTC. Amino acids: CASSEGGTGSSEQYF.

This clone was found many times. The chain carries TRBV14 and TRBJ2-3, with no clear D. The CDR3 contains 17 residues. Germline CDR1 reads SGHDN; CDR2 reads FVKESK. The V and J ends lost 0 bases and 2 bases respectively, with 15 bases between them. The CDR3 here is CASSQDPAASSTDTQYF. CDR3 sequence (DNA): TGTGCCAGCAGCCAAGATCCGGCCGCCTCCTCCACAGATACGCAGTATTTT.

This clone came up many times. The chain links TRBV4-3 to TRBJ2-1, with 12 positions matching TRBD2. V shed 1 base, J shed 3 bases, and the junction held 4 bases outside the gene matches. The CDR3 contains 17 residues. Germline V gene lookup returns CDR1 LGHNA and CDR2 YSLEER. CDR3: CASSQGLAGDIYNEQFF. DNA of the CDR3: TGCGCCAGCAGCCAAGGACTAGCGGGAGACATCTACAATGAGCAGTTCTTC.

For the CDR3, the DNA is TGCGCCAGCAGCTTGGGACAGGACACAGATACGCAGTATTTT. Residues: CASSLGQDTDTQYF. The chain links TRBV5-1 to TRBJ2-3; D is perhaps TRBD1 (6 bases). The CDR3 is made up of 14 amino acids. The V end was cut by 0 bases, the J end by 2 bases, with 7 bases between. The V gene's germline CDR1 is SGHRS and CDR2 YFSETQ.

This clone was found many times. Just one base apart from a much larger clone, this may be a read error. The same CDR3 can be traced to other DNA sequences in this sample. V is TRBV27 and J is TRBJ1-6; D is uncertain. Trimming stripped 6 bases from V and 7 bases from J, with 16 bases between. Germline V gene data show CDR1 as MNHEY and CDR2 as SMNVEV (reference sequence). The CDR3 spans 15 residues. The CDR3 spells CASSPPPGPNSPLHF. CDR3 nucleotide sequence: TGTGCCAGCAGCCCCCCGCCAGGCCCGAATTCACCCCTCCACTTT.

This clone is medium-sized within its sample. J is TRBJ1-6 and V is TRBV6-1; D perhaps matches TRBD1 (5 bases). V lost 5 bases and J lost 6, with 11 bases in between. This CDR3 has 14 residues. Germline loops: CDR1 MNHNS, CDR2 SASEGT. Here the CDR3 reads CASSSAGGNSPLHF. DNA for the CDR3: TGTGCCAGCAGTTCTGCGGGGGGTAATTCACCCCTCCACTTT.

This clone has a count of ten or more. CDR3 protein: CSARTSRQPQETQYF. DNA of the CDR3: TGCAGTGCTAGAACTTCCCGGCAGCCGCAAGAGACCCAGTACTTC. The V and J genes are TRBV20-1 and TRBJ2-5, with no clear D. V was shortened by 2 bases and J by 2 bases, with 15 bases between the two germline ends. The CDR3 is 15 amino acids. Germline V gives CDR1 DFQATT, CDR2 SNEGSKA (reference sequence).